This TCR beta chain was identified during a study of OX40 agonist ivuxolimab in advanced cancers. Across the whole study: The group had a mean age of about 64 years, ranged from 23 to 79, and was around 86% male.

The CDR3 totals 18 residues. The trim removed 2 bases at V and 1 base at J, leaving 8 bases unmatched. Germline V lookup: CDR1 LGHNA, CDR2 YSLEER. TCRdb's copy holds only in-frame clones and misses some; the assay was immunoSEQ multiplex PCR. The table records tens of thousands of clones, 89% of them present only once. The chain has TRBV4-3 and TRBJ2-5, with 12 bases matching TRBD2. The receptor's source is an adult with an advanced solid tumor such as melanoma, head and neck, liver or kidney cancer. The sequenced sample was CD4+ or CD8+ T cells sorted from blood, obtained in a trial of the OX40 agonist ivuxolimab. The CDR3 region has the DNA TGCGCCAGCAGCCAATCTCCGGAACTAGCGGGAGGCCAAGAGACCCAGTACTTC. The encoded protein is CASSQSPELAGGQETQYF.